The 10 T cell receptor beta chains below come from one sample, sequenced in a study of regulatory T cells in long-lasting Graves disease. Time point noted: newly diagnosed GD, antithyroid drugs for less than 3 months. Generation of the TCR library employed RNA extracted from PBMCs. CDR3 regions were amplified by Arm-PCR using iRepertoire HTBI primers to build TCR beta libraries. TCRdb re-derived calls from the multiplex PCR reads in MiXCR, one entry per CDR3 protein. The sample records roughly 560,000 distinct CDR3 sequences, 9.5% to 15% being singletons. The same sample was also studied in work on T cells in Graves' hyperthyroidism and ophthalmopathy.

The source was peripheral blood mononuclear cells (PBMCs), collected at new diagnosis, from a patient treated with antithyroid drugs. The receptors come from a woman in her twenties or thirties with Graves disease.

The chain has TRBV6-6 and TRBJ2-2; 7 positions match TRBD2. The CDR3 extends over 15 amino acids. Trimming at V came to 0 bases and at J to 6 bases, leaving 4 bases not matched to a gene. Germline CDR1 and CDR2: MNHNY and SVGAGI (reference sequence). CDR3 residues: CASSYSTSRSGELFF. CDR3 DNA: TGTGCCAGCAGTTACTCGACTAGCAGGTCCGGGGAGCTGTTTTTT.

The table lists this clonotype with many counts. This sequence joins TRBV2 and TRBJ2-7; D is undetermined. Germline-derived CDR1 and CDR2 are SNHLY and FYNNEI. The V end lost 4 bases, the J end lost 3 bases, and 4 bases lay between the germline ends. The CDR3 covers 11 residues. The chain's CDR3 is CASSVLYEQYF. The CDR3 bases are TGTGCCAGCAGTGTTCTCTACGAGCAGTACTTC.

The sample holds many counts of this clonotype. The chain links TRBV15 to TRBJ2-5, with 7 bases identical to TRBD2. Trimming at V came to 1 base and at J to 6 bases, leaving 5 bases not matched to a gene. The CDR3 sequence is 14 residues long. Germline assignment: CDR1 LNHNV and CDR2 YYDKDF (reference sequence). CDR3 in amino acids: CATSRAGTTQTQYF. DNA for the CDR3: TGTGCCACCAGCAGAGCCGGGACTACCCAGACCCAGTACTTC.

This clonotype was picked up many times. The V call is TRBV5-1, the J call TRBJ2-2; 11 nucleotides align to TRBD2. J lost 6 bases, V lost 1 base, and 11 bases had no gene match. This CDR3 is built from 18 residues. The germline V gene has CDR1 SGHRS and CDR2 YFSETQ. The CDR3 DNA reads TGCGCCAGCAGCTTGCCCAAGACTAGCGGGATAGGGTCCGGGGAGCTGTTTTTT. It yields the protein CASSLPKTSGIGSGELFF. Looking up the rest from reference TRBV5-1 and TRBJ2-2 gives the full variable domain: KAGVTQTPRYLIKTRGQQVTLSCSPISGHRSVSWYQQTPGQGLQFLFEYFSETQRNKGNFPGRFSGRQFSNSRSEMNVSTLELGDSALYLCASSLPKTSGIGSGELFFGEGSRLTVL.

This clonotype was picked up many times. The chain is built from TRBV18 and TRBJ2-1, with D perhaps given as TRBD1 or TRBD2 (5 bases each). V was pared by 6 bases and J by 4 bases, with 19 bases between. CDR3 length equals 16 residues. Germline V CDR1 and CDR2: KGHSH, LQKENI. DNA of the CDR3: TGTGCCAGCTCCCAAGACGACAGAAGAGGGTACAATGAGCAGTTCTTC. Translating it yields CASSQDDRRGYNEQFF.

This sequence joins TRBV20-1 and TRBJ1-2; D is uncertain. Germline CDR1 is DFQATT and CDR2 is SNEGSKA (reference sequence). The V gene lost 0 bases and the J gene lost 2 bases, with 4 bases spanning the gap. The CDR3 has 12 amino acids. The CDR3 reads CSAREQNYGYTF. For the CDR3, the DNA is TGCAGTGCTAGAGAGCAAAACTATGGCTACACCTTC.

This clonotype has ten or more counts. The gene calls are TRBV2 and TRBJ1-1, with TRBD1 as a possible D gene (5 bases). The CDR3 consists of 15 residues. The V end was cut by 6 bases, the J end by 1 base, with 15 bases between. Germline V CDR1 and CDR2: SNHLY, FYNNEI. The CDR3 protein is CASRQRGLGNTEAFF. The CDR3 nucleotides read TGTGCCAGCAGACAAAGGGGTCTGGGGAACACTGAAGCTTTCTTT.

This clonotype came up many times. This sequence joins TRBV27 and TRBJ1-2; D remains unclear. Trimming removed 3 bases from V and 0 bases from J, with 11 bases in between. The CDR3 sequence is 15 residues long. Per the germline V gene, CDR1 is MNHEY and CDR2 is SMNVEV (reference sequence). CDR3 region: CASSFPPDSNYGYTF. CDR3 bases: TGTGCCAGCAGTTTCCCCCCGGACTCTAACTATGGCTACACCTTC.

This clonotype was seen at least ten times. The chain combines TRBV6-2 or TRBV6-3 with TRBJ1-1; 10 nucleotides match TRBD1. The CDR3 is made up of 15 amino acids. Per germline, CDR1 MNHEY and CDR2 SVGEGT. J gave up 1 base and V 5 bases, and 4 bases lay outside the gene matches. The CDR3: CASSETGGGNTEAFF. The CDR3 nucleotides are TGTGCCAGCAGTGAGACAGGGGGCGGGAACACTGAAGCTTTCTTT.

In this sample, this clonotype turned up many times. The chain has TRBV30 and TRBJ1-2, with no clear D. The CDR3 has 13 amino acids. Trimming removed 0 bases from V and 7 bases from J, with 12 bases in between. Per germline, CDR1 GTSNPN and CDR2 SVGIG (reference sequence). As DNA, the CDR3 is TGTGCCTGGAGTGTACTCGGGGATCGTGGCTACACCTTC. Amino acid sequence: CAWSVLGDRGYTF.